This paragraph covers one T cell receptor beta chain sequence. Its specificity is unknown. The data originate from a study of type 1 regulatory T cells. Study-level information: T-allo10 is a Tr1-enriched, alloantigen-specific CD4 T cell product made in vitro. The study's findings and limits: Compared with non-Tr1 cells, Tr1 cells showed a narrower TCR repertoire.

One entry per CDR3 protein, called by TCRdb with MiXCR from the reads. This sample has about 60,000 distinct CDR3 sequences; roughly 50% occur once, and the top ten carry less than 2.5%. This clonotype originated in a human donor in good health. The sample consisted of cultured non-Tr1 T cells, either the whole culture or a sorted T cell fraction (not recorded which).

CDR3: CASSPKGGLGYNEQFF. The CDR3 bases are TGTGCCAGCAGCCCCAAGGGGGGGCTCGGGTACAATGAGCAGTTCTTC. The gene calls are TRBV7-3 and TRBJ2-1; possible D gene TRBD2, 7 bases. The CDR3 runs to 16 residues. The germline V gene has CDR1 SGHTA and CDR2 FQGTGA. Trimming cost V 5 bases and J 4 bases, with 18 bases left between them.